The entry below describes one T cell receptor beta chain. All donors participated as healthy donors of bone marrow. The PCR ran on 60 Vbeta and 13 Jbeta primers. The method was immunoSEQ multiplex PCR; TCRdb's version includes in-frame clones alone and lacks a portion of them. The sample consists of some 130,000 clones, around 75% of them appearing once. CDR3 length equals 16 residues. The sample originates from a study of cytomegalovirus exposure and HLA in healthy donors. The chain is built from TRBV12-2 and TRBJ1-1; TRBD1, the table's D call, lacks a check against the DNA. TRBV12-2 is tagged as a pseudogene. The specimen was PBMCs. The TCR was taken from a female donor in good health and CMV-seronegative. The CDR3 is CASRLALTGAGTEAFF. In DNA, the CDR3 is TGTGCAAGTCGCTTAGCGCTGACAGGGGCCGGAACTGAAGCTTTCTTT.